The 20 T cell receptor beta chains listed next were all sequenced from one sample in a study of tumor-infiltrating lymphocytes in primary liver carcinoma. Production of TCR beta cDNA used approximately 0.55 ug total RNA together with a constant-region primer. It was through three nested multiplex PCR rounds of slightly modified ARM-PCR that TCR beta libraries arose. The first two PCR rounds used TRBV1-TRBV30 forward primers with a C-beta reverse primer, about 10 cycles each. TCRdb independently ran MiXCR on the multiplex PCR reads; one entry per CDR3 protein. Of 40,000 to 60,000 distinct CDR3 sequences in the sample, over 65% were seen once. For each extraction, RNA and DNA were obtained together from around 20-30 mg of unsorted bulk tissue. Sequencing was carried out using liver tumor tissue from sampling region 5. The sample's subset: tumor region T5, tumor centre. All receptors derive from a middle-aged man with primary liver carcinoma and hepatitis B virus infection.

In the case of this clonotype: At one end, the junction sequence differs from germline, possibly due to a read error. This chain links TRBV6-6 with TRBJ2-7, with D possibly being TRBD1 (7 bases). The CDR3 extends over 14 amino acids. The V gene's germline CDR1 is MNHNY and CDR2 SVGAGI (reference sequence). The CDR3 spells CADGGQQHYYEQYF. In DNA form, the CDR3 reads TGTGCCGACGGGGGACAGCAGCATTACTACGAGCAGTATTTC.

The chain uses TRBV19 and TRBJ2-5; 7 positions agree with TRBD2. J lost 9 bases, V lost 2 bases, and 3 bases had no gene match. The CDR3 runs to 12 residues. The germline CDR1 and CDR2 sequences are LNHDA and SQIVND (reference sequence). The CDR3 protein is CASSISGGPQYF. The CDR3 DNA sequence: TGTGCCAGTAGTATATCGGGGGGTCCCCAGTACTTC.

This clonotype was seen only a few times. J is TRBJ2-1 and V is TRBV6-1, with D perhaps being TRBD1 or TRBD2 (5 bases each). V lost 4 bases and J lost 7, with 23 bases in between. Germline V CDR1 and CDR2: MNHNS, SASEGT. This CDR3 is 17 amino acids long. The chain's CDR3 is CASSGGSWAREVNEQFF. For the CDR3, the DNA is TGTGCCAGCAGTGGGGGGTCGTGGGCGAGAGAGGTTAATGAGCAGTTCTTC.

Turning to this clonotype: This may be a read error: a much more frequent sequence differs by one nucleotide. Because it lacks the conserved phenylalanine or tryptophan at the end, this CDR3 is likely a read error. J is TRBJ1-5 and V is TRBV7-9; no reliable D call. Trimming took 0 bases from V and 9 from J, leaving 6 bases between them. CDR1 is SEHNR and CDR2 is FQNEAQ in the germline V gene (reference sequence). The CDR3 is 12 amino acids. The CDR3 loop is CASSLAEGPQHI. The CDR3 nucleotides read TGTGCCAGCAGCTTAGCGGAGGGGCCCCAGCATATT.

This clonotype was picked up many times. The chain joins TRBV7-9 to TRBJ2-5; no clear D gene. In germline, CDR1 is SEHNR, CDR2 FQNEAQ (reference sequence). CDR3 length: 14 residues. V was cut by 5 bases and J by 4 bases, with 14 bases left in between. CDR3 coding DNA: TGTGCCAGCAGCGTAGTGTGGCAGGTAGAGACCCAGTACTTC. Translated: CASSVVWQVETQYF.

The V and J genes are TRBV7-9 and TRBJ2-2, with TRBD2 matching 8 bases. The germline gives CDR1 SEHNR, CDR2 FQNEAQ (reference sequence). There are 16 residues in the CDR3. Trimming at V came to 5 bases and at J to 0 bases, leaving 5 bases not matched to a gene. As DNA, the CDR3 is TGTGCCAGCAGCCGAAGACTAGCGACGAACACCGGGGAGCTGTTTTTT. This translates into CASSRRLATNTGELFF.

In the case of this clonotype: It is likely a read error, because the conserved phenylalanine at the end of the CDR3 is missing. The chain combines TRBV10-2 with TRBJ2-7; D is possibly TRBD2 (5 bases). The germline V gene has CDR1 WSHSY and CDR2 SAAADI. V gave up 6 bases and J gave up 5 bases, with 17 bases separating them. This CDR3 region has 14 residues. The CDR3 loop is CASSITTLSDEQYL. The CDR3, as DNA: TGCGCCAGCAGCATCACCACCCTTAGCGACGAGCAGTACCTC.

This sequence joins TRBV6-5 and TRBJ1-2; unclear D gene. Trimming took off 5 bases at V and 7 bases at J, with 11 bases between the two ends. Germline assignment: CDR1 MNHEY and CDR2 SVGAGI. This CDR3 spans 12 amino acids. CDR3 in amino acids: CASSPSTRGYTF. The CDR3 bases are TGTGCCAGCAGTCCTTCGACGCGTGGCTACACCTTC.

As for this clonotype: One end of the junction varies from germline; a read error may be responsible. This rearrangement joins TRBV11-2 to TRBJ2-1, with unresolved D. Germline V gene sequence: CDR1 SGHAT, CDR2 FQNNGV. CDR3 length: 12 amino acids. The CDR3 here is CVSNPEYKEQFF. The CDR3 DNA is TGTGTCAGCAACCCGGAGTACAAAGAGCAGTTCTTC.

Regarding this clonotype: The junction differs from germline at one of its ends, possibly a read error. V is TRBV6-5 and J is TRBJ1-5; D might be TRBD1 (5 bases). Looked up from germline, CDR1 is MNHEY and CDR2 is SVGAGI. This CDR3 has 14 amino acids. The DNA for the CDR3 is TGTGCCAGCTGTCCCCGGGACGCTTCTCAGCCCCAGCATTTC. Its translation is CASCPRDASQPQHF.

About this clonotype: A much larger clone differs from this one at a single base, so this may be a read error. The chain is built from TRBV5-8 and TRBJ2-7, with TRBD2 matching over 7 bases. V shed 5 bases, J shed 1 base, and the junction held 9 bases outside the gene matches. The CDR3 consists of 15 residues. Germline V CDR1 and CDR2: SGHTS, YDEGEE. As DNA, the CDR3 is TGTGCCAGCAGTGACCTAGCGGAGGCTTCCTACGAGCAGTACTTC. Protein: CASSDLAEASYEQYF.

The V and J genes are TRBV28 and TRBJ1-2; D is unclear. CDR1 and CDR2 from the germline V gene are MDHEN and SYDVKM. Trimming shortened V by 6 bases and J by 2 bases, and 10 bases separated the two germline ends. The CDR3 is 13 amino acids. CDR3 sequence (DNA): TGTGCCAGCAGCTCACCGGGGAACTATGGCTACACCTTC. Translated: CASSSPGNYGYTF.

This clonotype occurred once. A much larger clone is a single base away; this may be a read error. The CDR3 carries no conserved terminal phenylalanine or tryptophan, so it likely arises from a read error. The rearrangement uses TRBV30 and TRBJ1-1, with TRBD1 as a possible D gene (6 bases). This CDR3 is 13 amino acids long. Germline V gene lookup returns CDR1 GTSNPN and CDR2 SVGIG (reference sequence). Trimming took 3 bases from V and 3 from J, leaving 11 bases between them. CDR3 sequence (DNA): TGTGCCTGGAGGGGGGGCTCGTACACTGAAGCTTTCTCT. Amino acids: CAWRGGSYTEAFS.

With regard to this clonotype: A much larger clone is a single base away; this may be a read error. V and J are TRBV7-8 and TRBJ2-7, with D possibly being TRBD2 (6 bases). The CDR3 consists of 14 residues. V lost 5 bases and J lost 0, with 11 bases in between. Germline CDR1 is SGHVS and CDR2 is FQNEAQ. The CDR3 DNA follows: TGTGCCAGCAGCCTCCGGGAGAACTCCTACGAGCAGTACTTC. Residues: CASSLRENSYEQYF.

With regard to this clonotype: Relative to the germline gene, one junction end is altered; a read error may explain this. This rearrangement joins TRBV4-2 to TRBJ2-7; 10 bases agree with TRBD2. Germline CDR1 reads LGHNA; CDR2 reads YNFKEQ. The CDR3 loop spans 16 amino acids. The CDR3 bases are TGTGCTAGCACCCAGGACCTATCTAGCGGGGGCTACGAGCAGTACTTC. It codes for CASTQDLSSGGYEQYF.

This clonotype was observed at least ten times. This sequence joins TRBV7-9 and TRBJ2-3; a possible D gene is TRBD2 (7 bases). The germline V gene encodes CDR1 SEHNR and CDR2 FQNEAQ (reference sequence). This CDR3 is 16 amino acids long. V was shortened by 6 bases and J by 2 bases, with 18 bases between the two germline ends. The CDR3 DNA is TGTGCCAGCAGTCCGCAGGGGAGGGGTAACACAGATACGCAGTATTTT. Protein: CASSPQGRGNTDTQYF.

Notes on this clonotype: This is likely a read error, given that the CDR3 carries no conserved phenylalanine or tryptophan at its end. This chain links TRBV6-1 with TRBJ2-1; weak D call: TRBD2 (5 bases). Between the trimmed V and J ends, which lost 4 bases and 9 bases, there was a span of 13 bases. CDR3 length: 13 amino acids. Germline V gene lookup returns CDR1 MNHNS and CDR2 SASEGT. CDR3 bases: TGTGCCAGCAGTGTTACGAAGGGAGCTGAGCAGTTCATC. It translates to CASSVTKGAEQFI.

In the case of this clonotype: The CDR3 carries no conserved terminal phenylalanine or tryptophan, so it likely arises from a read error. The chain couples TRBV4-1 to TRBJ2-1; TRBD1 agrees at 9 bases. The germline gives CDR1 MGHRA, CDR2 YSYEKL. This CDR3 spans 16 amino acids. The chain's CDR3 is CASSRGQGPLYDEQFL. CDR3 in DNA: TGCGCCAGCAGCCGCGGACAGGGGCCTCTCTACGATGAGCAGTTCCTC.

This clonotype has only a few counts. A much larger clone differs by one base, so this may be a read error. CDR3 loop: CASSRDRDSVEQYF. The DNA for the CDR3 is TGTGCCAGCAGCCGCGACAGGGACTCGGTCGAGCAGTACTTC. The chain carries TRBV7-8 and TRBJ2-7, with D maybe TRBD1 (7 bases). CDR3 length: 14 amino acids. The germline V and J ends were trimmed by 5 bases and 6 bases, with 17 bases remaining between them. The germline gives CDR1 SGHVS, CDR2 FQNEAQ. Combining the CDR3 with reference TRBV7-8 and TRBJ2-7 gives the whole variable domain GAGVSQSPRYKVAKRGQDVALRCDPISGHVSLFWYQQALGQGPEFLTYFQNEAQLDKSGLPSDRFFAERPEGSVSTLKIQRTQQEDSAVYLCASSRDRDSVEQYFGPGTRLTVT.

Concerning this clonotype itself: An end of the junction does not agree with germline; a read error may underlie this. The rearrangement links TRBV6-1 to TRBJ2-3; 10 bases are a match to TRBD2. The CDR3 loop spans 15 amino acids. Germline assignment: CDR1 MNHNS and CDR2 SASEGT. CDR3: CASSELAGETDMQYF. The CDR3 DNA reads TGTGCCAGCAGTGAACTAGCGGGAGAGACGGATATGCAGTATTTT.